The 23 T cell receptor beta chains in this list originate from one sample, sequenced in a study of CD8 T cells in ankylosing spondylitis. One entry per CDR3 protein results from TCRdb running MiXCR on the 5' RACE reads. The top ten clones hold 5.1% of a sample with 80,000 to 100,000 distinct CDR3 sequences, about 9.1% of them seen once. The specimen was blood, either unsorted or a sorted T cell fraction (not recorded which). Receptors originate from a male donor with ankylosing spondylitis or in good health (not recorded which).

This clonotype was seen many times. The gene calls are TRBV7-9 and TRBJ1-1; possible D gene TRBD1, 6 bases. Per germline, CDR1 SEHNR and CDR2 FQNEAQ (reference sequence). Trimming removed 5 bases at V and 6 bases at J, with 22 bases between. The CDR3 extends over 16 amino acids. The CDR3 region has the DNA TGTGCCAGCAGCCAAAACAGGGACGCCGGGGTGCCTGAAGCTTTCTTT. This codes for CASSQNRDAGVPEAFF.

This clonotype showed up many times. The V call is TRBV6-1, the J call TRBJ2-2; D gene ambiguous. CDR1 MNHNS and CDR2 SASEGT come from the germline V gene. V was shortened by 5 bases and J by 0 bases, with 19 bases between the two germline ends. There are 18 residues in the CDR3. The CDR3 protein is CASSPRVVEKSNTGELFF. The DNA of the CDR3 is TGTGCCAGCAGTCCTAGAGTGGTTGAGAAATCGAACACCGGGGAGCTGTTTTTT.

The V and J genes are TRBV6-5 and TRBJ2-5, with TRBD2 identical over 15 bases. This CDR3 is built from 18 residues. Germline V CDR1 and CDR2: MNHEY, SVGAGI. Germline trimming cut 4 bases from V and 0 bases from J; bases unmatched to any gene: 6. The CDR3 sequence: CASSSPGLAGGDQETQYF. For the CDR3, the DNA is TGTGCCAGCAGTTCCCCGGGACTAGCGGGGGGCGACCAAGAGACCCAGTACTTC.

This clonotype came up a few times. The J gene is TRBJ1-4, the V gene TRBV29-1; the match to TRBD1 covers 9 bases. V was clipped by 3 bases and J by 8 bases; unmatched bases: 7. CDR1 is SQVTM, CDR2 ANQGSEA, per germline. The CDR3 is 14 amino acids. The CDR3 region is CSVDMGQGNEKLFF. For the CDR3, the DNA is TGCAGCGTTGACATGGGACAGGGTAACGAAAAACTGTTTTTT.

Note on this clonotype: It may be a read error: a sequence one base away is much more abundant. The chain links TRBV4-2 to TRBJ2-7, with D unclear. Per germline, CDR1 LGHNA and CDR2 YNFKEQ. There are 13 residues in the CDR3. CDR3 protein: CASSQWVFYKQYF. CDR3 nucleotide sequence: TGTGCCAGCAGCCAATGGGTTTTCTACAAGCAGTACTTC.

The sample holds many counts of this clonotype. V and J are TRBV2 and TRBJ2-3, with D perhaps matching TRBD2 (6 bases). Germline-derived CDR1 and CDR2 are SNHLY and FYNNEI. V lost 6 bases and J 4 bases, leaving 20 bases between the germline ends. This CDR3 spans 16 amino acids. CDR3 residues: CASSPRAGIQADTQYF. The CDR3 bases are TGTGCCAGCAGCCCCCGGGCGGGGATTCAGGCAGATACGCAGTATTTT.

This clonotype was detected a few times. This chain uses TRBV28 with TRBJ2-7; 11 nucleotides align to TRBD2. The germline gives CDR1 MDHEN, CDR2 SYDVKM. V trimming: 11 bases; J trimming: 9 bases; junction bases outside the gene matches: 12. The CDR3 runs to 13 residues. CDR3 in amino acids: CAGKTSGVEGQYF. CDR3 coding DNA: TGTGCCGGCAAGACTAGCGGGGTCGAAGGGCAGTACTTC.

CDR3 DNA sequence: TGTGCCAGCAGCGAGTCGGGGGGCTACGAGCAGTACTTC. Its translation: CASSESGGYEQYF. The chain employs TRBV9 and TRBJ2-7; 7 bases agree with TRBD2. The germline V gene encodes CDR1 SGDLS and CDR2 YYNGEE. The CDR3 runs to 13 residues. V lost 3 bases to trimming and J lost 3 bases; unmatched junction nucleotides: 3.

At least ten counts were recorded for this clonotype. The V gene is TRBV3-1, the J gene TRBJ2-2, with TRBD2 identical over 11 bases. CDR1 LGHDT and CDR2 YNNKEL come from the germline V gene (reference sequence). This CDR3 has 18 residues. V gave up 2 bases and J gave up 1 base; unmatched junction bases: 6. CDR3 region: CASSQLGLAGGNTGELFF. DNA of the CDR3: TGTGCCAGCAGCCAACTAGGCCTAGCGGGGGGGAACACCGGGGAGCTGTTTTTT.

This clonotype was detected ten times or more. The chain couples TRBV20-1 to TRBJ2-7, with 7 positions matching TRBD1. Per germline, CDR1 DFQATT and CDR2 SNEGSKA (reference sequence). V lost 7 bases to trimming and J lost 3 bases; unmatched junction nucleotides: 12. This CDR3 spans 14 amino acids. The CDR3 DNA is TGCAGTGGAGGGTCGACAGGGCCCTACTACGAGCAGTACTTC. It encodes CSGGSTGPYYEQYF.

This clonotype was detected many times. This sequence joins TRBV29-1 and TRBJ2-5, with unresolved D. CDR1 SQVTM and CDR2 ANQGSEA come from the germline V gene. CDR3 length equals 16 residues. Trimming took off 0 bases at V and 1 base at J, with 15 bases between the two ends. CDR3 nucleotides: TGCAGCGTTGAAGATCCATCGAGACGGACCCAAGAGACCCAGTACTTC. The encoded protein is CSVEDPSRRTQETQYF.

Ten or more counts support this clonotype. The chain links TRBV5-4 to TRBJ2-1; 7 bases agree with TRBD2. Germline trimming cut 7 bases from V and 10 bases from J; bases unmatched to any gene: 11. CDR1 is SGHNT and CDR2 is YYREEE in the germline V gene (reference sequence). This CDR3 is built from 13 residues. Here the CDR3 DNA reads TGTGCCAGCCGAATCGGGGGGTCACAGGAGCAGTTCTTC. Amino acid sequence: CASRIGGSQEQFF.

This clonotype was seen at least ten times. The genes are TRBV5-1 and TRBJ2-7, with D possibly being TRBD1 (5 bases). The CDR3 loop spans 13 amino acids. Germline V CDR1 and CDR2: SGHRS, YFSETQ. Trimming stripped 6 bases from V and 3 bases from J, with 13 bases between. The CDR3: CASTQDTNYEQYF. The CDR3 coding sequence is TGCGCCAGCACTCAGGACACGAACTACGAGCAGTACTTC.

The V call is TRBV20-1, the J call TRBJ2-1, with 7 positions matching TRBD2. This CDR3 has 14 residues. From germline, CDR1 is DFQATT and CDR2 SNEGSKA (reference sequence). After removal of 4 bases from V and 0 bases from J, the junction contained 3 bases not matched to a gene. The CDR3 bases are TGCAGTGCTAAAGCTAGCGGCTCCTACAATGAGCAGTTCTTC. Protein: CSAKASGSYNEQFF.

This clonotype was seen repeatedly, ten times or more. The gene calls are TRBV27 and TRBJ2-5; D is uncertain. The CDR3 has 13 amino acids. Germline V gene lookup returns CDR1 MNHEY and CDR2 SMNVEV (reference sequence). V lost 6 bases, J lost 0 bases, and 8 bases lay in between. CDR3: CASRTVYQETQYF. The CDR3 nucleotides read TGTGCCAGCAGGACGGTGTACCAAGAGACCCAGTACTTC.

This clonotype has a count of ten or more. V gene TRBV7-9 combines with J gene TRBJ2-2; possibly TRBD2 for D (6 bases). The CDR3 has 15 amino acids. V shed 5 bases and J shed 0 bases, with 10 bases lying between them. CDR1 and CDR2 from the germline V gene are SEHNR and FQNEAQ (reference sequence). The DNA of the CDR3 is TGTGCCAGCAGCCCACGGGAGCCGAACACCGGGGAGCTGTTTTTT. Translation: CASSPREPNTGELFF.

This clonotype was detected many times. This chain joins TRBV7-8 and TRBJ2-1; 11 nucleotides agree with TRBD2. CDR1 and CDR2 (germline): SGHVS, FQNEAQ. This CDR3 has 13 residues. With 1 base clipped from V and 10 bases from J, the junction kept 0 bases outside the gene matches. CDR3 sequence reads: CASSLGTSGEQFF. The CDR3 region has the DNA TGTGCCAGCAGCTTAGGGACTAGCGGGGAGCAGTTCTTC.

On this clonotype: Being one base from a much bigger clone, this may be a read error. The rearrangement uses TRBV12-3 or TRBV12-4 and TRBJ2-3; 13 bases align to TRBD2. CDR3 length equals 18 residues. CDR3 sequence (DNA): TGTGCCATCAGTTTAGAGGGACTAGCGGGGTCAAAATCGGATACGCAGTATTTT. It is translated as CAISLEGLAGSKSDTQYF.

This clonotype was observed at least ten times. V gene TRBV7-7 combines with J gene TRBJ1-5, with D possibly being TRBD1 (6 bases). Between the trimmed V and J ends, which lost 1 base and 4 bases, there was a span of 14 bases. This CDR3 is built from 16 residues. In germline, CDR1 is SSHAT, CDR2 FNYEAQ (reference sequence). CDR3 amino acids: CASSLVGGAVNQPQHF. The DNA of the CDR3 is TGTGCCAGCAGCTTAGTGGGGGGGGCAGTTAATCAGCCCCAGCATTTT.

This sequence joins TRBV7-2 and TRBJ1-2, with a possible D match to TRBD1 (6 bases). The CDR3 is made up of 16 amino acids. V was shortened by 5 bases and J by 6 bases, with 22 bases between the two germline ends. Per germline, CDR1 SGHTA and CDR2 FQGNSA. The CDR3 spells CASSHGGGAKADGYTF. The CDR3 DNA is TGTGCCAGCAGCCACGGAGGGGGGGCCAAAGCGGATGGCTACACCTTC. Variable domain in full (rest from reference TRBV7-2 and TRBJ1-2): GAGVSQSPSNKVTEKGKDVELRCDPISGHTALYWYRQSLGQGLEFLIYFQGNSAPDKSGLPSDRFSAERTGGSVSTLTIQRTQQEDSAVYLCASSHGGGAKADGYTFGSGTRLTVV.

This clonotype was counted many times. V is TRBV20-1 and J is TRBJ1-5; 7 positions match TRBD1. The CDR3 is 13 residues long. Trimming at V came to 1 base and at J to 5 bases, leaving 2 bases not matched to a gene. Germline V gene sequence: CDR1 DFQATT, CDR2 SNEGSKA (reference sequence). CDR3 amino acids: CSARGGQYQPQHF. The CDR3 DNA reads TGCAGTGCTAGAGGGGGACAGTATCAGCCCCAGCATTTT.

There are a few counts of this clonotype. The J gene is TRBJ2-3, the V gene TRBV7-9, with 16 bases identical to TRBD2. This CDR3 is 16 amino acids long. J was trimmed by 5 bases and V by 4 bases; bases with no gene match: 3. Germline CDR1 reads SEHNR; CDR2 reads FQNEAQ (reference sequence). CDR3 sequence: CASSYGTSGGEDTQYF. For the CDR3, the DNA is TGTGCCAGCAGCTACGGGACTAGCGGGGGGGAAGATACGCAGTATTTT.

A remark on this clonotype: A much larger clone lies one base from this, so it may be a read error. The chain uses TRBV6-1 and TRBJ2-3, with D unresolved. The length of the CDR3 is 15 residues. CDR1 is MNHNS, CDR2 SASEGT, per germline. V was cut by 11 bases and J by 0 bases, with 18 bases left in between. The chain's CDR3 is CACPAMDFSTDTQYF. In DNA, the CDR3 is TGTGCCTGCCCAGCGATGGATTTTAGCACAGATACGCAGTATTTT.